The 19 T cell receptor beta chains below all came from one sample that was sequenced in a study of T-cell reconstitution after alpha-beta-depleted transplantation in children. Unique molecular identifiers tagged the TCRbeta library. TCRdb itself ran the PCR reads through MiXCR, one entry per CDR3 protein. This sample has hundreds of thousands of distinct CDR3 sequences, with 15% to 20% found just once. Material: PBMCs, mostly from graft donor cells, obtained 360 days after TCRalphabeta/CD19-depleted stem cell transplant. These receptors originate from a male patient aged 2-9 years who had a stem cell transplant for acute lymphoblastic leukemia, so the T cells may come from the graft donor.

J is TRBJ1-1 and V is TRBV28; D remains ambiguous. The CDR3 is made up of 14 amino acids. V was clipped by 0 bases and J by 4 bases, with 9 bases between them. Germline V lookup: CDR1 MDHEN, CDR2 SYDVKM. CDR3 sequence: CASSLWQRSTEAFF. The CDR3 bases are TGTGCCAGCAGTTTATGGCAGAGGAGCACTGAAGCTTTCTTT.

This clonotype came up a few times. V gene TRBV6-1 combines with J gene TRBJ1-1, with D hard to call. Trimming removed 6 bases from V and 0 bases from J, with 5 bases in between. Looked up from germline, CDR1 is MNHNS and CDR2 is SASEGT. The CDR3 sequence is 12 residues long. The CDR3 reads CASRRLNTEAFF. The CDR3 DNA sequence: TGTGCCAGCAGACGCCTGAACACTGAAGCTTTCTTT.

V and J are TRBV15 and TRBJ2-5, with D possibly being TRBD1 (5 bases). CDR1 LNHNV and CDR2 YYDKDF come from the germline V gene (reference sequence). The CDR3 is 14 amino acids. V was cut by 0 bases and J by 5 bases, with 10 bases left in between. The CDR3 sequence: CATSREAGRETQYF. Here the CDR3 DNA reads TGTGCCACCAGCAGAGAAGCAGGGCGGGAGACCCAGTACTTC.

The table lists this clonotype with a few counts. The chain is built from TRBV29-1 and TRBJ2-1, with 10 bases identical to TRBD2. Germline V gives CDR1 SQVTM, CDR2 ANQGSEA. Losses at the gene ends were 6 bases for V and 4 bases for J; bases not matched to a gene: 3. The CDR3 runs to 13 residues. CDR3 in DNA: TGCAGCGTACCGGGACTAGCGTACAATGAGCAGTTCTTC. Protein: CSVPGLAYNEQFF.

This clonotype was counted a few times. The CDR3 loop reads CASSLFLATDTQYF. The CDR3 DNA sequence: TGTGCCAGCAGCTTATTTTTGGCCACAGATACGCAGTATTTT. The chain employs TRBV7-2 and TRBJ2-3, with D unclear. The CDR3 loop spans 14 amino acids. Trimming cost V 2 bases and J 2 bases, with 8 bases left between them. CDR1 and CDR2 (germline): SGHTA, FQGNSA.

The genes are TRBV3-1 and TRBJ2-1; TRBD2 aligns across 16 bases. The germline V gene has CDR1 LGHDT and CDR2 YNNKEL (reference sequence). Trimming cost V 0 bases and J 0 bases; bases outside gene matches: 2. The CDR3 runs to 19 residues. CDR3 amino acids: CASSQEGTSGRDSYNEQFF. The CDR3 DNA is TGTGCCAGCAGCCAAGAAGGGACTAGCGGGAGGGACTCCTACAATGAGCAGTTCTTC.

J is TRBJ2-1 and V is TRBV7-3, with D hard to call. Germline assignment: CDR1 SGHTA and CDR2 FQGTGA. The CDR3 has 16 amino acids. Trimming removed 5 bases from V and 0 bases from J, with 14 bases in between. CDR3 sequence reads: CASSRVDPSSYNEQFF. CDR3 nucleotides: TGTGCCAGCAGCAGGGTGGATCCGAGCTCCTACAATGAGCAGTTCTTC.

This clonotype was observed at least ten times. This chain connects TRBV7-2 to TRBJ1-5; TRBD1 might be the D (6 bases). Between the trimmed V and J ends, which lost 3 bases and 4 bases, there was a span of 7 bases. Germline assignment: CDR1 SGHTA and CDR2 FQGNSA. The CDR3 is 13 amino acids. In nucleotides, the CDR3 is TGTGCCAGCAGCTTCACAGGGAATCAGCCCCAGCATTTT. Protein product: CASSFTGNQPQHF.

The V and J genes are TRBV7-8 and TRBJ2-2, with D hard to call. V was pared by 1 base and J by 7 bases, with 13 bases between. The germline V gene encodes CDR1 SGHVS and CDR2 FQNEAQ. The CDR3 length is 15 residues. CDR3 bases: TGTGCCAGCAGCTTAGGGTGGATGGCTTTCGGGGAGCTGTTTTTT. Its protein is CASSLGWMAFGELFF.

This clonotype was observed many times. This chain links TRBV20-1 with TRBJ1-2; 8 bases are a match to TRBD1. CDR1 and CDR2 (germline): DFQATT, SNEGSKA (reference sequence). The CDR3 has 15 residues. V shed 0 bases, J shed 4 bases, and the junction held 7 bases outside the gene matches. CDR3 loop: CSAREIPGGAYGYTF. The CDR3 nucleotides are TGCAGTGCTAGAGAGATACCAGGGGGCGCCTATGGCTACACCTTC.

V is TRBV3-1 and J is TRBJ1-5; no definite D call. V was cut by 11 bases and J by 4 bases, with 15 bases left in between. Germline V lookup: CDR1 LGHDT, CDR2 YNNKEL (reference sequence). The CDR3 is 13 residues long. The CDR3: CASCQRRNQPQHF. CDR3 DNA: TGTGCCTCCTGCCAACGAAGAAATCAGCCCCAGCATTTT.

Worth noting for this clonotype: A clone one base away is much larger, so this may be a read error. V is TRBV5-1 and J is TRBJ2-7; D is perhaps TRBD1 or TRBD2 (5 bases each). Trimming stripped 3 bases from V and 0 bases from J, with 13 bases between. The CDR3 spans 15 residues. Per germline, CDR1 SGHRS and CDR2 YFSETQ. The CDR3 DNA follows: TGCGCCAGCAGCTCCGGGACGGCGATCTCCTACGAGCAGTACTTC. This encodes CASSSGTAISYEQYF.

In its sample, this clonotype was seen a few times. This chain uses TRBV12-3 or TRBV12-4 with TRBJ2-5, with 8 bases fitting TRBD2. V shed 3 bases, J shed 5 bases, and the junction held 8 bases outside the gene matches. The CDR3 sequence is 15 residues long. For the CDR3, the DNA is TGTGCCAGCAGTTTCGCATTTAGCGGGATGGAGACCCAGTACTTC. Its protein is CASSFAFSGMETQYF.

This clonotype was seen more than once but under ten times. This chain joins TRBV11-2 and TRBJ2-6; 9 nucleotides match TRBD1. This CDR3 is 17 amino acids long. The germline CDR1 and CDR2 sequences are SGHAT and FQNNGV. The junction had 8 bases not matched to a gene; V was cut back by 4 bases and J by 4 bases. CDR3 coding DNA: TGTGCCAGCAGCTCTCCTGGGACAGGGTACGGGGCCAACGTCCTGACTTTC. Amino acids: CASSSPGTGYGANVLTF. The variable domain in full, with the rest retrieved from reference TRBV11-2 and TRBJ2-6, is EAGVAQSPRYKIIEKRQSVAFWCNPISGHATLYWYQQILGQGPKLLIQFQNNGVVDDSQLPKDRFSAERLKGVDSTLKIQPAKLEDSAVYLCASSSPGTGYGANVLTFGAGSRLTVL.

CDR3 in DNA: TGTGCCAGCAGCTTAGCGACTCCCAATGAGCAGTTCTTC. Protein product: CASSLATPNEQFF. V usage is TRBV11-3 and J usage is TRBJ2-1; D is uncertain. The V end was cut by 1 base, the J end by 6 bases, with 7 bases between. Germline CDR1 SGHNT, CDR2 YENEEA. The CDR3 totals 13 residues.

The table lists this clonotype with a few counts. This rearrangement joins TRBV5-6 to TRBJ1-1; a weak D match, TRBD1 (5 bases). Trimming took off 2 bases at V and 6 bases at J, with 23 bases between the two ends. The germline gives CDR1 SGHDT, CDR2 YYEEEE. The CDR3 length is 17 residues. The CDR3: CASSFLLRQTVVAEAFF. CDR3 sequence (DNA): TGTGCCAGCAGCTTCCTGCTTCGACAGACCGTCGTCGCTGAAGCTTTCTTT.

This clonotype was detected a few times. This chain links TRBV20-1 with TRBJ1-5; 8 bases agree with TRBD1. V shed 5 bases and J 3 bases; nucleotides not matched to a gene: 9. Germline values: CDR1 DFQATT, CDR2 SNEGSKA (reference sequence). CDR3 length equals 15 residues. The CDR3 nucleotides are TGCAGTGCTTATTTACAGGGGGAACCCAATCAGCCCCAGCATTTT. This sequence encodes CSAYLQGEPNQPQHF.

The V and J genes are TRBV6-1 and TRBJ2-7, with 9 nucleotides matching TRBD2. V shed 5 bases, J shed 0 bases, and the junction held 11 bases outside the gene matches. This CDR3 spans 17 amino acids. The germline gives CDR1 MNHNS, CDR2 SASEGT. CDR3 amino acids: CASSRGARLAVSYEQYF. The CDR3 DNA sequence: TGTGCCAGCAGTCGCGGGGCCCGACTAGCGGTCTCCTACGAGCAGTACTTC.

The chain uses TRBV9 and TRBJ2-7, with D possibly TRBD2 on 6 matching bases. Trimming took off 3 bases at V and 3 bases at J, with 13 bases between the two ends. CDR1 is SGDLS and CDR2 is YYNGEE in the germline V gene. The CDR3 is made up of 14 amino acids. DNA for the CDR3: TGTGCCAGCAGCGAAGGCGGGGATTTCTACGAGCAGTACTTC. Translated, it gives CASSEGGDFYEQYF.